The clone carrying this T cell receptor beta chain was counted a single time. What it binds is not known. TCRdb keeps only in-frame clones here, not all; method: immunoSEQ multiplex PCR. The table lists 90,000 to 150,000 clones, 85% to 95% of them singletons. Germline V gene sequence: CDR1 SGHTA, CDR2 FQGNSA. V lost 5 bases and J lost 1, with 12 bases in between. CDR3 size: 15 residues. These data come from a study of graft-versus-host responses after intestinal transplantation. Across the study: Multivisceral, liver-intestinal, or isolated intestinal transplants were given to recipients.

Findings of the study overall: Researchers found peak circulating GvH clone levels linked to early post-transplant HvG declines. High graft-versus-host to host-versus-graft clonal ratios were found in allografts of patients who had graft-donor T cell macrochimerism.

This specimen was unstimulated CD8+ T cells sorted from spleen or lymph node cells, taken before intestinal transplant. The V gene is TRBV7-2, the J gene TRBJ2-1; perhaps TRBD1 as D (5 bases). This TCR derives from a human donor who received an intestinal transplant. The CDR3 DNA sequence: TGTGCCAGCAGCAATCCGACAGTGTCCTACAATGAGCAGTTCTTC. It translates to CASSNPTVSYNEQFF.